One and the same sample provided the 27 T cell receptor beta chains below, sequenced in a study of monozygotic twins with inflammatory bowel disease. Following a re-call of the 5' RACE reads, TCRdb has one entry per CDR3 protein and lacks DNA. The sample totals 350,000 to 550,000 distinct CDR3 sequences; its top ten clones hold 2.4%. Specimen: blood. These receptors came from a human donor with ulcerative colitis or Crohn's disease, or a healthy co-twin of an affected twin (not recorded which).

The chain has TRBV29-1 and TRBJ2-7; the D call from TCRdb, TRBD1, cannot be confirmed without DNA. The CDR3 contains 13 residues. Germline V gene lookup returns CDR1 SQVTM and CDR2 ANQGSEA. CDR3 protein: CSVRQASSYEQYF.

The J gene is TRBJ1-2, the V gene TRBV6-2 or TRBV6-3; the D call from TCRdb, TRBD1, cannot be confirmed without DNA. CDR3 length: 13 residues. From germline, CDR1 is MNHEY and CDR2 SVGEGT. The CDR3 here is CASSIDRSYGYTF.

The CDR3 sequence: CASSWGPLIGEQFF. This chain joins TRBV19 and TRBJ2-1; as DNA is missing, the TRBD1 call by TCRdb cannot be tested. The CDR3 is made up of 14 amino acids. Per germline, CDR1 LNHDA and CDR2 SQIVND (reference sequence).

The chain uses TRBV11-1 and TRBJ2-1; the TCRdb D gene call, TRBD2, has no DNA to confirm it. This CDR3 is 18 amino acids long. CDR1 SGHAT and CDR2 FQDESV come from the germline V gene (reference sequence). The CDR3 reads CASSLGLAGGDSYNEQFF. The full variable domain, in which reference TRBV11-1 and TRBJ2-1 provide the parts outside the CDR3, is EAEVAQSPRYKITEKSQAVAFWCDPISGHATLYWYRQILGQGPELLVQFQDESVVDDSQLPKDRFSAERLKGVDSTLKIQPAELGDSAMYLCASSLGLAGGDSYNEQFFGPGTRLTVL.

This chain joins TRBV20-1 and TRBJ1-5; TCRdb picks TRBD1, but there is no DNA to check that call. The CDR3 contains 11 residues. Germline V gene lookup returns CDR1 DFQATT and CDR2 SNEGSKA (reference sequence). The CDR3 loop is CSARTGESQHF.

The V call is TRBV3-1, the J call TRBJ2-7. The CDR3 consists of 15 residues. Germline V CDR1 and CDR2: LGHDT, YNNKEL (reference sequence). CDR3 amino acids: CASSQGGQKTYEQYF.

V and J are TRBV5-1 and TRBJ1-1; the TRBD1 assignment by TCRdb is unverifiable without DNA. This CDR3 spans 12 amino acids. CDR1 SGHRS and CDR2 YFSETQ come from the germline V gene. CDR3 amino acids: CASSLEGGEAFF.

This chain uses TRBV3-1 with TRBJ2-2. The CDR3 extends over 14 amino acids. CDR1 is LGHDT and CDR2 is YNNKEL in the germline V gene (reference sequence). CDR3 region: CATQSTENTGELFF.

The chain joins TRBV10-3 to TRBJ1-2; TCRdb outputs TRBD1, but without DNA this stays unchecked. CDR1 ENHRY and CDR2 SYGVKD come from the germline V gene. CDR3 length equals 17 residues. This CDR3 reads CAISDYDWDADRPGYTF.

The chain carries TRBV11-2 and TRBJ2-5; as DNA is missing, the TRBD1 call by TCRdb cannot be tested. The CDR3 runs 13 residues. Germline V lookup: CDR1 SGHAT, CDR2 FQNNGV. The CDR3 here is CASSGSRGETQYF.

The gene calls are TRBV5-5 and TRBJ2-7; as DNA is missing, the TRBD1 call by TCRdb cannot be tested. The CDR3 length is 14 residues. In germline, CDR1 is SGHKS, CDR2 YYEKEE (reference sequence). CDR3 sequence reads: CASSLVGTGGEQYF.

V gene TRBV7-2 combines with J gene TRBJ2-5; TCRdb proposes TRBD1, but this gene call is untestable without DNA. Looked up from germline, CDR1 is SGHTA and CDR2 is FQGNSA. This CDR3 region has 15 residues. The CDR3 loop reads CASTLGGGAQETQYF.

The gene calls are TRBV4-2 and TRBJ1-1; TCRdb lists TRBD1, though no DNA is available to test this call. Germline values: CDR1 LGHNA, CDR2 YNFKEQ. The CDR3 runs to 17 residues. CDR3 in amino acids: CASSQEAEPGPWGEAFF.

J is TRBJ1-5 and V is TRBV12-3 or TRBV12-4; the D gene TCRdb calls, TRBD1, cannot be checked with no DNA. The CDR3 has 15 amino acids. CDR3 residues: CASRAGTGVGQPQHF.

The V gene is TRBV10-3, the J gene TRBJ1-1. The CDR3 spans 13 residues. Germline lookup yields CDR1 ENHRY and CDR2 SYGVKD. Here the CDR3 reads CAISDRLNLEAFF.

The rearrangement uses TRBV6-6 and TRBJ1-1; the D gene TCRdb calls, TRBD1, cannot be checked with no DNA. The CDR3 is 14 residues long. Germline CDR1 is MNHNY and CDR2 is SVGAGI (reference sequence). The CDR3 loop reads CASSSQGAGTEAFF.

The chain has TRBV5-6 and TRBJ2-1. The CDR3 is 12 amino acids. Germline lookup yields CDR1 SGHDT and CDR2 YYEEEE. This CDR3 is CASSYTMGEQFF.

The chain recombines TRBV13 with TRBJ2-6; TCRdb's D call of TRBD1 is untestable without DNA. Per the germline V gene, CDR1 is PRHDT and CDR2 is FYEKMQ (reference sequence). This CDR3 contains 19 residues. The CDR3 sequence: CATRGNDRTYISGANVLTF.

The chain employs TRBV5-6 and TRBJ1-3; absent DNA, TCRdb's TRBD1 call cannot be checked. CDR1 and CDR2 from the germline V gene are SGHDT and YYEEEE. This CDR3 contains 14 residues. CDR3 sequence: CASSYTGTGNTIYF.

CDR3 loop: CSVEAGTGPGANVLTF. The V and J genes are TRBV29-1 and TRBJ2-6; TCRdb picks TRBD1, but there is no DNA to check that call. The CDR3 loop spans 16 amino acids. Germline CDR1 SQVTM, CDR2 ANQGSEA.

V and J are TRBV9 and TRBJ2-2. The CDR3 loop spans 15 amino acids. CDR1 is SGDLS and CDR2 is YYNGEE in the germline V gene. CDR3 sequence reads: CASSLGPMGTGELFF.

The chain has TRBV7-2 and TRBJ1-4; TCRdb's D call of TRBD1 is untestable without DNA. From germline, CDR1 is SGHTA and CDR2 FQGNSA. This CDR3 is 15 amino acids long. The CDR3 region is CASSFGQGAYQKLFF.

The chain combines TRBV7-2 with TRBJ2-7; with no DNA, the TCRdb D assignment of TRBD1 cannot be verified. Germline V gives CDR1 SGHTA, CDR2 FQGNSA. This CDR3 region has 14 residues. CDR3: CASSRDRGRYEQYF.

This chain connects TRBV28 to TRBJ2-5; absent DNA, TCRdb's TRBD2 call cannot be checked. This CDR3 spans 17 amino acids. The germline V gene encodes CDR1 MDHEN and CDR2 SYDVKM. CDR3: CASSSLGASGYQETQYF.

The chain combines TRBV27 with TRBJ2-1; the TCRdb call, TRBD1, lacks DNA for checking. CDR1 and CDR2 from the germline V gene are MNHEY and SMNVEV (reference sequence). This CDR3 region has 15 residues. CDR3 sequence reads: CASSWGREVGNEQFF.

The genes are TRBV27 and TRBJ2-7; as DNA is missing, the TRBD2 call by TCRdb cannot be tested. CDR1 is MNHEY, CDR2 SMNVEV, per germline (reference sequence). This CDR3 contains 16 residues. CDR3 sequence: CASSLGVYGRAFEQYF.

The chain uses TRBV19 and TRBJ1-1. Germline V gene lookup returns CDR1 LNHDA and CDR2 SQIVND (reference sequence). The CDR3 has 13 residues. CDR3: CASKALLNTEAFF.